The 2 T cell receptor beta chains listed next were all sequenced from one sample in a study of blood T cells in healthy people across ages. A sample-barcoded 5' primer and a J-beta primer mix were used in a second PCR of about 7 to 11 cycles. TCRdb called the 5' RACE reads again in MiXCR, with one record for every CDR3 protein. This table has approximately 900,000 distinct CDR3 sequences, around 46% appearing once. What was sequenced was blood. The receptor set was obtained from a man aged 25-45 years in good health.

The V gene is TRBV7-2, the J gene TRBJ2-3; D possibly corresponds to TRBD2 (7 bases). Germline V gene sequence: CDR1 SGHTA, CDR2 FQGNSA. Trimming removed 1 base at V and 6 bases at J, with 14 bases between. The CDR3 runs 15 residues. The CDR3 loop is CASSLVGGPPDTQYF. The CDR3 nucleotides are TGTGCCAGCAGCTTAGTGGGGGGGCCCCCCGATACGCAGTATTTT.

Comments on this clonotype: Just one base apart from a much larger clone, this may be a read error. This sequence joins TRBV20-1 and TRBJ2-3, with 8 bases lining up with TRBD1. V trimming: 5 bases; J trimming: 0 bases; junction bases outside the gene matches: 10. Germline V gene data show CDR1 as DFQATT and CDR2 as SNEGSKA (reference sequence). The CDR3 runs to 16 residues. CDR3 DNA: TGCAGTGCTGGGAGGATGGACAGGGCAAGCACAGATACGCAGTATTTT. Its translation: CSAGRMDRASTDTQYF.